The 11 T cell receptor beta chains below were found in one sample sequenced in a study of blood T cell repertoires in COVID-19. Assay used: immunoSEQ multiplex PCR; TCRdb lists only in-frame clones, some missing. The profile shows 300,000 to 450,000 clones, 85% of them singletons. Sequenced input: peripheral blood. The receptors stem from a woman under 30 with acute or convalescent COVID-19.

This clone has just a few counts. This chain joins TRBV10-1 and TRBJ1-2; D remains unclear. V gave up 3 bases and J gave up 1 base, with 6 bases separating them. The CDR3 length is 13 residues. Germline V gene lookup returns CDR1 WNHNN and CDR2 SYGVQD (reference sequence). CDR3 residues: CASSDQLNYGYTF. In DNA, the CDR3 is TGCGCCAGCAGTGATCAACTTAACTATGGCTACACCTTC.

This clone has a single count. The rearrangement uses TRBV5-1 and TRBJ2-7; TRBD2 might be the D (7 bases). The V end lost 1 base, the J end lost 5 bases, and 13 bases lay between the germline ends. The germline V gene has CDR1 SGHRS and CDR2 YFSETQ. The CDR3 covers 14 residues. Here the CDR3 DNA reads TGCGCCAGCAGCTTGCTCCAGGGGACTAACGAGCAGTACTTC. Protein product: CASSLLQGTNEQYF.

The chain combines TRBV28 with TRBJ1-5; possible D gene TRBD1, 6 bases. Deletions cut 6 bases from V and 0 bases from J, with 15 bases between. Per the germline V gene, CDR1 is MDHEN and CDR2 is SYDVKM. The CDR3 runs to 16 residues. In DNA form, the CDR3 reads TGTGCCAGCAGGACAGGTCTTAGATATAGCAATCAGCCCCAGCATTTT. Translating it yields CASRTGLRYSNQPQHF.

The chain joins TRBV6-6 to TRBJ2-7; D unclear. V lost 3 bases to trimming and J lost 2 bases, with 8 bases between them. From germline, CDR1 is MNHNY and CDR2 SVGAGI (reference sequence). There are 13 residues in the CDR3. DNA for the CDR3: TGTGCCAGCAGTTATCACACAGCCTACGAGCAGTACTTC. It codes for CASSYHTAYEQYF.

V usage is TRBV27 and J usage is TRBJ1-1, with a weak D call TRBD1 (6 bases). The CDR3 sequence is 13 residues long. V shed 6 bases and J shed 6 bases, with 14 bases lying between them. Germline values: CDR1 MNHEY, CDR2 SMNVEV (reference sequence). The CDR3 reads CASRNRVSAEAFF. The DNA for the CDR3 is TGTGCCAGCAGGAACAGGGTATCCGCTGAAGCTTTCTTT.

The V gene is TRBV10-3, the J gene TRBJ2-1; TRBD2 aligns across 14 bases. J lost 7 bases, V lost 0 bases, and 2 bases had no gene match. The germline V gene has CDR1 ENHRY and CDR2 SYGVKD. This CDR3 region has 16 residues. CDR3 DNA: TGTGCCATCAGTGAGTCGACTAGCGGGGGGGTGAATGAGCAGTTCTTC. Protein sequence: CAISESTSGGVNEQFF.

The chain has TRBV5-1 and TRBJ1-1; D perhaps matches TRBD1 (6 bases). The CDR3 has 16 residues. V was clipped by 5 bases and J by 3 bases, with 20 bases between them. Germline loops: CDR1 SGHRS, CDR2 YFSETQ. CDR3 sequence reads: CASRDFAGVIDTEAFF. CDR3 DNA: TGCGCCAGCAGGGACTTTGCAGGGGTTATTGACACTGAAGCTTTCTTT.

CDR3 sequence: CASSERGQAYEQYF. The DNA for the CDR3 is TGTGCCAGCAGTGAAAGGGGACAGGCCTACGAGCAGTACTTC. This rearrangement joins TRBV6-1 to TRBJ2-7, with 8 bases that match TRBD1. Germline-derived CDR1 and CDR2 are MNHNS and SASEGT. The CDR3 sequence is 14 residues long. V trimming: 2 bases; J trimming: 2 bases; junction bases outside the gene matches: 2.

The chain links TRBV5-1 to TRBJ1-1; D ambiguous. The CDR3 length is 15 residues. The germline V gene encodes CDR1 SGHRS and CDR2 YFSETQ. Trimming removed 0 bases from V and 4 bases from J, with 13 bases in between. As DNA, the CDR3 is TGCGCCAGCAGCTTGGACGCGGGAACGGGCACTGAAGCTTTCTTT. Translated, it gives CASSLDAGTGTEAFF. The full variable domain, with the rest looked up from reference TRBV5-1 and TRBJ1-1, is KAGVTQTPRYLIKTRGQQVTLSCSPISGHRSVSWYQQTPGQGLQFLFEYFSETQRNKGNFPGRFSGRQFSNSRSEMNVSTLELGDSALYLCASSLDAGTGTEAFFGQGTRLTVV.

V is TRBV28 and J is TRBJ1-2; 10 positions agree with TRBD1. V shed 5 bases and J 7 bases; nucleotides not matched to a gene: 10. The CDR3 covers 15 residues. Germline-derived CDR1 and CDR2 are MDHEN and SYDVKM. CDR3 coding DNA: TGTGCCAGCAGTCCGATGACAGGGGGCGCGTTTGGCTACACCTTC. The encoded protein is CASSPMTGGAFGYTF.

V is TRBV7-2 and J is TRBJ1-1; D is uncertain. Germline V lookup: CDR1 SGHTA, CDR2 FQGNSA. The CDR3 consists of 13 residues. V was clipped by 2 bases and J by 1 base, with 5 bases between them. The CDR3, as DNA: TGTGCCAGCAGCTTATCCAGGAACACTGAAGCTTTCTTT. The encoded protein is CASSLSRNTEAFF.